This T cell receptor (beta chain) was recorded in a study of blood T cell repertoires in COVID-19. About the research overall: Italy, Spain and the United States were the sources of the convalescent and acute COVID-19 samples.

This clone was recorded only once. In germline, CDR1 is PRHDT, CDR2 FYEKMQ (reference sequence). This CDR3 spans 14 amino acids. With 5 bases clipped from V and 4 bases from J, the junction kept 6 bases outside the gene matches. Measured with immunoSEQ multiplex PCR; TCRdb has only the in-frame clones, and not every one. The sample carries about 250,000 clones, about nine tenths recorded once. This chain joins TRBV13 and TRBJ1-1; TRBD1 matches 8 bases. The source of this sequence is a man between 35 and 55 years old who had recovered from COVID-19. Sequences were obtained from PBMCs or T cells enriched from blood (not recorded which). Here the CDR3 reads CASSRRDRSTEAFF. In DNA, the CDR3 is TGTGCCAGCAGCCGTAGGGACAGGAGCACTGAAGCTTTCTTT.